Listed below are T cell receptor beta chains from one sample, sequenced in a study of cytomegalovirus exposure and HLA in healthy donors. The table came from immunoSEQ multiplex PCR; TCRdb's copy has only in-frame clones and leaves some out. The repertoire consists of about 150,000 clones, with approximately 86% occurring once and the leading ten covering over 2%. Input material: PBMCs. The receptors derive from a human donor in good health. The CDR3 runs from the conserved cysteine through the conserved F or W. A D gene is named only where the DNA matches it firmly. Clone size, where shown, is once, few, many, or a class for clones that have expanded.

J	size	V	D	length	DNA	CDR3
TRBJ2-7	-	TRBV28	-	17	TGTGCCAGCACTCATCGCCCTGGCGGGCCAAGATCTTACGAGCAGTACTTC	CASTHRPGGPRSYEQYF
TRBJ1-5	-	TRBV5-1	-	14	TGCGCCAGCAGCCTTACGACAGGTAATCAGCCCCAGCATTTT	CASSLTTGNQPQHF
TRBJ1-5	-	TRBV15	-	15	TGTGCCACCAGTGAGGGGGGGGCTGGCAATCAGCCCCAGCATTTT	CATSEGGAGNQPQHF
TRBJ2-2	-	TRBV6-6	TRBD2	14	TGTGCCAGCACCACTAGCGGGAACACCGGGGAGCTGTTTTTT	CASTTSGNTGELFF
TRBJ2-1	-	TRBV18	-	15	TGTGCCAGCTCACCAGTGTGGCGGGGAGACAATGAGCAGTTCTTC	CASSPVWRGDNEQFF
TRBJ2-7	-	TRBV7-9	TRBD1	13	TGTGCCAGCAGCTGGGGACAGGCGGGCGAGCAGTACTTC	CASSWGQAGEQYF
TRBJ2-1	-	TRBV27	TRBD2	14	TGTGCCAGCAAACTAGCGGATCCCTACAATGAGCAGTTCTTC	CASKLADPYNEQFF
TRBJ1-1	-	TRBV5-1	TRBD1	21	TGCGCCAGCAGCCTTCCCGGCCTCACCAGACAGGGGGGACGGGTGAACACTGAAGCTTTCTTT	CASSLPGLTRQGGRVNTEAFF
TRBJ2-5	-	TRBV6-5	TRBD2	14	TGTGCCAGCAGGGGGACTAGCGGGATGAAGACCCAGTACTTC	CASRGTSGMKTQYF
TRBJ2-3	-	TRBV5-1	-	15	TGCGCCAGCAGCTTACTATCCCCGGACACAGATACACAGTATTTT	CASSLLSPDTDTQYF
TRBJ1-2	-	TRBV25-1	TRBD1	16	TGTGCCAGCAGTGATGTGGGACAGGCGCCCTGGGGTGGCTACACCTTC	CASSDVGQAPWGGYTF
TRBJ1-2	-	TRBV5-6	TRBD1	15	TGTGCCAGCAGCTTGGTTGGGACAGGGGAAGGCGGCTACACCTTC	CASSLVGTGEGGYTF
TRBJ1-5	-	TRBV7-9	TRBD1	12	TGTGCCAGCAATTCAGGGGGTCAGCCCCAGCATTTT	CASNSGGQPQHF
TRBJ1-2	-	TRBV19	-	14	TGTGCCAGTAGTATGAGCCCGAGGGACTATGGCTACACCTTC	CASSMSPRDYGYTF
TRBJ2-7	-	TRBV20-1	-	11	TGCAGTGCAATAAACAACTACGAGCAGTACTTC	CSAINNYEQYF
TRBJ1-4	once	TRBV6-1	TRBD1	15	TGTGCCAGCAGTCCACAGGGGGCGGCTAATGAAAAACTGTTTTTT	CASSPQGAANEKLFF
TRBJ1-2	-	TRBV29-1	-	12	TGCAGCGTTGAAGGGACACCCTATGGCTACACCTTC	CSVEGTPYGYTF
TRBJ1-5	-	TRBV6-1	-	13	TGTGCCAGCAGCTTCCAGGTAGATCAGCCCCAGCATTTT	CASSFQVDQPQHF
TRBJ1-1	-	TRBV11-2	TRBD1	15	TGTGCCAGCAGTTTGTCAGGGGGCCGCGACACTGAAGCTTTCTTT	CASSLSGGRDTEAFF
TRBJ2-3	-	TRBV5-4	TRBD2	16	TGTGCCAGCAGCTCCGTCGGACTAGTAAGCACAGATACGCAGTATTTT	CASSSVGLVSTDTQYF
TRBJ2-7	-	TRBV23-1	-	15	TGCGCCAGCAGGCGGGGACAGCCAGGGAAATACGAGCAGTACTTC	CASRRGQPGKYEQYF
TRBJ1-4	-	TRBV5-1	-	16	TGCGCCAGCAGCTTGGAACAGGCCGGCCTTAATGAAAAACTGTTTTTT	CASSLEQAGLNEKLFF